This entry lists 13 T cell receptor beta chains sequenced from one sample in a study of cytomegalovirus exposure and HLA in healthy donors. PCR used 60 Vbeta primers and 13 Jbeta primers. The table came from immunoSEQ multiplex PCR; TCRdb's copy has only in-frame clones and leaves some out. Of roughly 160,000 clones listed, roughly 80% are singletons. The sequencing input was PBMCs. Receptors originate from a man between 50 and 59 years old in good health and CMV-seropositive.

The chain links TRBV7-2 to TRBJ1-1; D is uncertain. Germline V gene lookup returns CDR1 SGHTA and CDR2 FQGNSA. CDR3 length: 14 residues. Trimming stripped 5 bases from V and 6 bases from J, with 16 bases between. Here the CDR3 reads CASSTPGNRAEAFF. CDR3 in DNA: TGTGCCAGCAGCACCCCCGGGAATCGCGCTGAAGCTTTCTTT.

The chain employs TRBV14 and TRBJ2-2; D is uncertain. There are 14 residues in the CDR3. V was clipped by 0 bases and J by 6 bases, with 8 bases between them. Germline V lookup: CDR1 SGHDN, CDR2 FVKESK. CDR3 region: CASSQEKPPGELFF. The CDR3 DNA follows: TGTGCCAGCAGCCAAGAGAAGCCCCCCGGGGAGCTGTTTTTT.

J is TRBJ2-3 and V is TRBV5-4; a possible D gene is TRBD2 (5 bases). V was cut by 0 bases and J by 6 bases, with 14 bases left in between. The CDR3 runs to 15 residues. CDR1 SGHNT and CDR2 YYREEE come from the germline V gene (reference sequence). CDR3 region: CASSLGLAGEDTQYF. In DNA form, the CDR3 reads TGTGCCAGCAGCTTGGGATTAGCCGGGGAGGATACGCAGTATTTT.

This chain links TRBV9 with TRBJ2-1; 11 bases map to TRBD2. Germline V gives CDR1 SGDLS, CDR2 YYNGEE. V shed 2 bases, J shed 10 bases, and the junction held 35 bases outside the gene matches. The CDR3 is 24 residues long. Here the CDR3 reads CASSVTGQGLGLAGQDRALEEQFF. The CDR3 DNA reads as TGTGCCAGCAGCGTCACCGGACAGGGGCTCGGACTAGCGGGCCAGGACCGAGCTCTCGAAGAGCAGTTCTTC.

The gene calls are TRBV6-6 and TRBJ2-1; tentative D call: TRBD1 (6 bases). V was clipped by 7 bases and J by 7 bases, with 14 bases between them. Germline V gene sequence: CDR1 MNHNY, CDR2 SVGAGI (reference sequence). This CDR3 comprises 13 residues. The CDR3 DNA follows: TGTGCCAGCAAAGGGGGTTCAGGTAATGAGCAGTTCTTC. Amino acids: CASKGGSGNEQFF.

The chain is built from TRBV4-1 and TRBJ2-1; 14 nucleotides line up with TRBD2. Per the germline V gene, CDR1 is MGHRA and CDR2 is YSYEKL. The length of the CDR3 is 17 residues. The V gene end was trimmed by 1 base and the J gene end by 4 bases; junction bases not matched to a gene: 3. CDR3 bases: TGCGCCAGCAGCCAAGTAGGGACTAGCGGGGGTTACAATGAGCAGTTCTTC. Its translation: CASSQVGTSGGYNEQFF.

This rearrangement joins TRBV6-5 to TRBJ1-5; possible D gene TRBD1, 6 bases. Looked up from germline, CDR1 is MNHEY and CDR2 is SVGAGI. The CDR3 has 14 amino acids. Trimming removed 6 bases from V and 1 base from J, with 10 bases in between. CDR3 coding DNA: TGTGCCAGCAGGCAGGGGATAAGCAATCAGCCCCAGCATTTT. This translates into CASRQGISNQPQHF.

The gene calls are TRBV5-1 and TRBJ2-5; D might be TRBD2 (6 bases). The assigned J gene may be wrong: the sequence end matches TRBJ2-7 better. The CDR3 extends over 19 amino acids. Germline CDR1 reads SGHRS; CDR2 reads YFSETQ. CDR3 DNA: TGCGCCAGCAGCTTAGCTGTTCCGGGACGCGTGACTAGGTCCTACGAGCAGTACTTC. Its protein product is CASSLAVPGRVTRSYEQYF.

The chain is built from TRBV7-9 and TRBJ1-1; TRBD1 might be the D (5 bases). With 0 bases removed from V and 7 bases from J, the gap between germline ends came to 12 bases. The germline V gene has CDR1 SEHNR and CDR2 FQNEAQ (reference sequence). The CDR3 consists of 14 residues. The CDR3 coding sequence is TGTGCCAGCAGCTTAGCGGGGGGAGTCCTTGAAGCTTTCTTT. Translating gives CASSLAGGVLEAFF. Full variable domain (rest looked up from reference TRBV7-9 and TRBJ1-1): DTGVSQNPRHKITKRGQNVTFRCDPISEHNRLYWYRQTLGQGPEFLTYFQNEAQLEKSRLLSDRFSAERPKGSFSTLEIQRTEQGDSAMYLCASSLAGGVLEAFFGQGTRLTVV.

The chain couples TRBV27 to TRBJ2-7, with D possibly TRBD1 on 6 matching bases. This CDR3 spans 15 amino acids. V was shortened by 5 bases and J by 3 bases, with 17 bases between the two germline ends. The germline CDR1 and CDR2 sequences are MNHEY and SMNVEV (reference sequence). In DNA form, the CDR3 reads TGTGCCAGCAGTCCCTCCGGACAGTCCTACTACGAGCAGTACTTC. Its translation is CASSPSGQSYYEQYF.

The chain joins TRBV28 to TRBJ1-5; 8 positions match TRBD1. Trimming removed 7 bases from V and 3 bases from J; junction bases left unmatched: 5. Per the germline V gene, CDR1 is MDHEN and CDR2 is SYDVKM. The CDR3 runs 14 residues. CDR3 sequence: CASIMGQVNQPQHF. CDR3 DNA: TGTGCCAGCATTATGGGACAGGTCAATCAGCCCCAGCATTTT.

This chain connects TRBV7-9 to TRBJ1-6; 11 bases match TRBD1. CDR3 length: 15 residues. Unmatched junction bases numbered 7, after V lost 5 bases and J lost 10 bases. Germline-derived CDR1 and CDR2 are SEHNR and FQNEAQ (reference sequence). The CDR3 loop is CASSDSGTGGSPLHF. DNA for the CDR3: TGTGCCAGCAGCGATAGTGGGACAGGGGGATCACCCCTCCACTTT.

This rearrangement joins TRBV29-1 to TRBJ2-7; D gene ambiguous. This CDR3 contains 13 residues. V shed 2 bases and J shed 2 bases, with 10 bases lying between them. The V gene's germline CDR1 is SQVTM and CDR2 ANQGSEA. The CDR3 sequence: CSVETANTYEQYF. CDR3 nucleotides: TGCAGCGTTGAAACAGCAAACACCTACGAGCAGTACTTC.